Detailed here is one TCR beta chain. Method: immunoSEQ multiplex PCR; TCRdb's copy keeps in-frame clones and lacks some. Of around 150,000 clones in the sample, around 90% were seen once. The CDR3 totals 13 residues. Germline V gene data show CDR1 as SGHDN and CDR2 as FVKESK. V lost 2 bases and J 5 bases, leaving 9 bases between the germline ends. The data were obtained in a study of cytomegalovirus exposure and HLA in healthy donors. The sample was PBMCs. The TCR sequence derives from a woman younger than 30 in good health and CMV-seropositive. The chain recombines TRBV14 with TRBJ2-5; possibly TRBD1 for D (5 bases). For the CDR3, the DNA is TGTGCCAGCAGCCAACCCAGGGTGGAGACCCAGTACTTC. This encodes CASSQPRVETQYF.